The subject of this entry is one TCR beta chain. Antigen unknown. This sample is drawn from a study of response to subunit inactivated influenza vaccine. TCRdb independently ran MiXCR on the RT-PCR reads; one entry per CDR3 protein. The sample lists 500,000 to 600,000 distinct CDR3 sequences, approximately 17% occurring once. Per germline, CDR1 KGHDR and CDR2 SFDVKD. This CDR3 comprises 14 residues. V was trimmed by 0 bases and J by 3 bases, leaving 7 bases between them. The study's findings and limits: Each seasonal influenza vaccination recruits few new T cells, the authors suggested.

Sample: CD4+ T cells sorted from PBMCs, taken roughly 24 months after vaccination. This TCR was recovered from a man aged 50-75 years who received an inactivated influenza vaccine. The rearrangement uses TRBV24-1 and TRBJ2-5, with a tentative D call TRBD2 (5 bases). CDR3 in amino acids: CATSDLIGKETQYF. The CDR3 region has the DNA TGTGCCACCAGTGATTTGATCGGGAAAGAGACCCAGTACTTC.